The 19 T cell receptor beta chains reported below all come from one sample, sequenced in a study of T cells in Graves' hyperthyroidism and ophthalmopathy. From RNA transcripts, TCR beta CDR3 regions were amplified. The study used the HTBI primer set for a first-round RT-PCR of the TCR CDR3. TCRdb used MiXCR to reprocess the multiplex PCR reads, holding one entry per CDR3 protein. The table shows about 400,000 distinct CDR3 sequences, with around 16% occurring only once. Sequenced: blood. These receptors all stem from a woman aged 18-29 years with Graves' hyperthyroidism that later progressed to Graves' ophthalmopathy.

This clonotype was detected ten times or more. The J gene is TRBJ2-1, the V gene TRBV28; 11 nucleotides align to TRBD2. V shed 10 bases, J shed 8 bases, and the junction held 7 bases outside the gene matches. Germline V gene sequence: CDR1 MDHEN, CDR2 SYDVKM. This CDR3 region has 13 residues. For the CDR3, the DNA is TGTGCCACCACTAGCGGGAGTTCAGATGAGCAGTTCTTC. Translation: CATTSGSSDEQFF. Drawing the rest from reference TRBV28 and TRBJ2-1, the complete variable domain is DVKVTQSSRYLVKRTGEKVFLECVQDMDHENMFWYRQDPGLGLRLIYFSYDVKMKEKGDIPEGYSVSREKKERFSLILESASTNQTSMYLCATTSGSSDEQFFGPGTRLTVL.

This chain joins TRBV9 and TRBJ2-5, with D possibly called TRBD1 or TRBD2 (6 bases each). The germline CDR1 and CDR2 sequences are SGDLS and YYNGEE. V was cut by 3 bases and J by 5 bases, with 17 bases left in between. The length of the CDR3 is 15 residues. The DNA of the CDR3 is TGTGCCAGCAGCGCCCGAGGGGGGAGACTGGAGACCCAGTACTTC. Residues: CASSARGGRLETQYF.

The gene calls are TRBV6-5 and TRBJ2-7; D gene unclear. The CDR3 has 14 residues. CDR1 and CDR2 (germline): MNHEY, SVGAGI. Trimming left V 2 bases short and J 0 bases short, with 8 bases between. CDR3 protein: CASSYGKSSYEQYF. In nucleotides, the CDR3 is TGTGCCAGCAGTTACGGGAAAAGCTCCTACGAGCAGTACTTC.

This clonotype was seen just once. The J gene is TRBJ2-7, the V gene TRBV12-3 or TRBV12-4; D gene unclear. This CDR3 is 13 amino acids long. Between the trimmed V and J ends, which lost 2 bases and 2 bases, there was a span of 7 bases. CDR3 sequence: CASSLRIPYEQYF. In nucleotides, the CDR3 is TGTGCCAGCAGTTTAAGGATACCCTACGAGCAGTACTTC.

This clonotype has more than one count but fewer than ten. The CDR3 sequence: CASSPYRRNQPQHF. CDR3 nucleotides: TGTGCCAGCAGCCCGTACAGGAGAAATCAGCCCCAGCATTTT. The rearrangement uses TRBV12-3 or TRBV12-4 and TRBJ1-5; tentatively, D is TRBD1 (5 bases). The length of the CDR3 is 14 residues. V was pared by 6 bases and J by 4 bases, with 13 bases between.

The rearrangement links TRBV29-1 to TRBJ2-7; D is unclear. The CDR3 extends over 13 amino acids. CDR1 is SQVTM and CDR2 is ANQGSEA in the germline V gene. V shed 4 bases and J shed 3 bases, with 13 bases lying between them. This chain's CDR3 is CSVAGGPYYEQYF. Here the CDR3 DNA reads TGCAGCGTTGCAGGTGGCCCCTACTACGAGCAGTACTTC.

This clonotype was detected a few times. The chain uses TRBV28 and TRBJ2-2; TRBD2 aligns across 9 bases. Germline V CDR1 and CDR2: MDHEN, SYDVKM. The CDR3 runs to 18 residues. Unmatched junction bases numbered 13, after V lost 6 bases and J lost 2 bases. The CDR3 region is CASSPPPSGTINTGELFF. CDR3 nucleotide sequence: TGTGCCAGCAGCCCCCCCCCTAGCGGGACAATCAACACCGGGGAGCTGTTTTTT.

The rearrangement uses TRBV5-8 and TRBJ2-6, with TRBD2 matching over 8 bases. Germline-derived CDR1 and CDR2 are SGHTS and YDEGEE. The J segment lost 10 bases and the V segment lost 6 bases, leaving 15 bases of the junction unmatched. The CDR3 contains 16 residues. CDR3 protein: CASTLDGGGGANVLTF. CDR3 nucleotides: TGTGCCAGCACCTTAGACGGGGGGGGAGGAGCAAACGTCCTGACTTTC.

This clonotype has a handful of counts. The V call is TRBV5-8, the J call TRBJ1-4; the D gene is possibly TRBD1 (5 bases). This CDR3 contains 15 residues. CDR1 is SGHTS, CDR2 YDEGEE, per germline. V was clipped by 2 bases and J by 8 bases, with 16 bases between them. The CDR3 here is CASSFDRKEAEKLFF. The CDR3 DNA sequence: TGTGCCAGCAGCTTTGACAGAAAGGAGGCGGAAAAACTGTTTTTT.

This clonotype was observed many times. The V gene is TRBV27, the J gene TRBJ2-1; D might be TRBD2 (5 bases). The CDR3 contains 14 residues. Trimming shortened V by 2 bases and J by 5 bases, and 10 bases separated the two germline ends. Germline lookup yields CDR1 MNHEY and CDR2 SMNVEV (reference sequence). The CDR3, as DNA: TGTGCCAGCAGTTTAGTGGGAGCCCACAATGAGCAGTTCTTC. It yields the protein CASSLVGAHNEQFF.

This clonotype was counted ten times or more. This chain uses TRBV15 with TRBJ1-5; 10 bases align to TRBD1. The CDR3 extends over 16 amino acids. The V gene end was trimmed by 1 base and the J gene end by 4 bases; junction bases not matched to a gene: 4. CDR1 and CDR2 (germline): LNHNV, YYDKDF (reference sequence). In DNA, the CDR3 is TGTGCCACCAGCAGAGGACAGGGGGCGCGAAATCAGCCCCAGCATTTT. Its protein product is CATSRGQGARNQPQHF.

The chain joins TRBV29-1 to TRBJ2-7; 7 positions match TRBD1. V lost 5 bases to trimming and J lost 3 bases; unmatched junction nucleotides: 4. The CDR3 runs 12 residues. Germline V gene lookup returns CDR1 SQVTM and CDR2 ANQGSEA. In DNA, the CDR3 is TGCAGCGTTACTAGACAGGGCTACGAGCAGTACTTC. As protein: CSVTRQGYEQYF.

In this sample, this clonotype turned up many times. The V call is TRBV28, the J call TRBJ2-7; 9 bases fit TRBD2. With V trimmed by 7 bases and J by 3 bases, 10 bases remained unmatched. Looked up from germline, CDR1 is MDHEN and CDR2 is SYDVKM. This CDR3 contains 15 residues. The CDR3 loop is CASKSGRTTYYEQYF. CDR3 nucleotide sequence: TGTGCCAGCAAGAGCGGGAGGACAACCTACTACGAGCAGTACTTC.

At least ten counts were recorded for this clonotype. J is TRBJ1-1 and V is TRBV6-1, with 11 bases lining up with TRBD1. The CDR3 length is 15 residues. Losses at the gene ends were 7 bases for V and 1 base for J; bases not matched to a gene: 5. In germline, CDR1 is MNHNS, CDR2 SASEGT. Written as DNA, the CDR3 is TGTGCCAGCATCGGGACAGGGGGAAAGAACACTGAAGCTTTCTTT. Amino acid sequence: CASIGTGGKNTEAFF.

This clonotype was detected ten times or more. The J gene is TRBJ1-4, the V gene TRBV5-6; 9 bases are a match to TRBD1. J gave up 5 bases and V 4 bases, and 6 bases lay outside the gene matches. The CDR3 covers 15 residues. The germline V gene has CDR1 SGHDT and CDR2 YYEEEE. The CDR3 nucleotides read TGTGCCAGCAGCCGAGTCGGGACAGGGAATGAAAAACTGTTTTTT. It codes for CASSRVGTGNEKLFF.

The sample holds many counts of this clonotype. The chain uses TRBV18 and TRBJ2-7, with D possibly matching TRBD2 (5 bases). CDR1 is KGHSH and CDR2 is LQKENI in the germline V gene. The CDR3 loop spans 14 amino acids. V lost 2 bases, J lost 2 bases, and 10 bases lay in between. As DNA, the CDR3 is TGTGCCAGCTCACCAGGGAGATTCGCCTACGAGCAGTACTTC. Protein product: CASSPGRFAYEQYF.

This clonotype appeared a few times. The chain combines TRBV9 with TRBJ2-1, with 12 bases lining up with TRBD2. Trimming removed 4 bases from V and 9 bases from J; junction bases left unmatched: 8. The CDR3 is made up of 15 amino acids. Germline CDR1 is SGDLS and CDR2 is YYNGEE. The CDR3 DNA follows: TGTGCCAGCAGCACGAAGACTAGCGGGAGAGGTGAGCAGTTCTTC. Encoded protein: CASSTKTSGRGEQFF.

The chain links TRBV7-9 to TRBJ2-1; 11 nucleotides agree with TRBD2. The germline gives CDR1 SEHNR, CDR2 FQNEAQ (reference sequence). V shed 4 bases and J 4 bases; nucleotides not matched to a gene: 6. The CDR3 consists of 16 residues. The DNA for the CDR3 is TGTGCCAGCAGCTCTCCACTAGCGGGAGTTTACAATGAGCAGTTCTTC. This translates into CASSSPLAGVYNEQFF.

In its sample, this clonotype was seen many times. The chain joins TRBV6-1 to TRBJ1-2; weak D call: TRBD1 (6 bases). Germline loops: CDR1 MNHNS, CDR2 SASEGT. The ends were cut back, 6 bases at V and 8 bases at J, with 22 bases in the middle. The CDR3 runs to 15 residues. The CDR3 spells CASSLASDSWRGYTF. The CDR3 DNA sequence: TGTGCCAGCAGCTTGGCTTCGGACAGCTGGAGAGGCTACACCTTC.